The sample holds a few counts of the clone carrying this T cell receptor (beta chain). Its specificity is not known. Every donor provided one heparinised blood draw, which averaged about 120 mL. Purities over 95% were achieved in all sorted populations. This specimen comes from a study of beta chain features in type 1 diabetes. Study-level findings and limits: Cells with high TCR expression could be over-represented by cDNA sequencing. A moderate, significant TCRB CDR3 shortening appeared in type 1 diabetes across four CD4+ subsets. Patients showed naive, central memory and Treg TCRB repertoires that appeared more similar than those of healthy donors.

CDR3 length: 15 amino acids. In germline, CDR1 is KGHSH, CDR2 LQKENI. Trimming shortened V by 0 bases and J by 4 bases, and 12 bases separated the two germline ends. Sequenced material consisted of expressed TCRB transcripts (all of the isolated RNA was reverse transcribed). Clones were sequenced by immunoSEQ multiplex PCR, and TCRdb holds only the in-frame ones, with some missing. The table has about 180,000 clones, around 7.8% seen once. This TCR came from a woman aged 35 to 49 with type 1 diabetes. The specimen was central memory CD4+ T cells from blood. This rearrangement joins TRBV18 to TRBJ1-1; weak D call: TRBD1 (6 bases). The CDR3, as DNA: TGTGCCAGCTCACCACCACAGGGCGGTGGCACTGAAGCTTTCTTT. This encodes CASSPPQGGGTEAFF.